The TCR beta chain under discussion was sequenced for a study of long-term antiretroviral therapy in people with HIV (dated by TCRdb to between 2021 and 2024). For the wider study: Collection of the earliest samples took place about a decade ahead of the 2015 WHO recommendation for immediate ART, at a time when ART was typically delayed until CD4 counts fell. A retrospective serial study tested whether changes in peripheral blood TRB repertoire composition and diversity were associated with ART initiation and durable HIV suppression. The cohort contributed about 200 cryopreserved PBMC samples from 30 adults with confirmed HIV infection, collected serially over a mean of approximately 6 years (range 1-12). Of the 25 to 30 participants with HIV, roughly twelve were female. No cross-contamination during QIAcube processing turned up in test extractions that ran a monoclonal T-cell line alongside more than 30 polyclonal samples.

General conclusions and limits of the study: Expanded TRB clones identified before ART initiation dominated the repertoire across all time points, though the dominance fluctuated and decreased in many PLHIV after ART. A significant increase in TRB diversity was found to be associated with ART initiation, although TRB diversity was observed to remain significantly below that of transplant donor controls even after long-term ART. The samples were dated from the mid-2000s to the late 2010s, and the ART regimens that were used may be less effective than current ART regimens. Compared with controls, HIV repertoires had narrower CDR3 length ranges, and the network structure pointed to an antigen-experienced repertoire that shifted only slightly toward naive after ART. Since PBMC availability was limited, sequencing covered only the TCR beta chain, with no alpha chain pairing. Inferences about post-ART repertoire changes were limited because no data were available on ART adherence, viral resistance or therapy changes. Unsorted PBMC were profiled instead of sorted CD4+ and CD8+ T cells because pre-ART samples had limited cell numbers.

Inclusion was restricted to participants for whom at least one PBMC sample before ART initiation and at least two post-ART samples were available. Every participant with HIV received treatment in the United States of America. Cryopreserved samples of about 0.95-11 million PBMC were thawed and washed before DNA extraction. At the time of the earliest PBMC sample, participants with HIV were aged between about 20 and 55 years. PBMC samples from each participant spanned 1-4 timepoints before ART initiation and 2-8 timepoints after ART initiation, with a median of 7 samples. For every participant, serial HIV viral load, CD4+ T-cell count, ART history and demographic data were obtained. A Qiagen kit on a QIAcube was used to extract genomic DNA from unsorted PBMC, with samples processed in batches of 12. The immunoSEQ hsTCRB v3.0 assay was used at survey level resolution to sequence the TRB variable region. The target sequencing depth for TRB was about 40,000-55,000 T-cell genomes per sample. TRB libraries were pooled and sequenced on an Illumina MiSeq using a v3 150-cycle kit. The authors' pipeline ran thus. Repertoire analysis was performed in R inside a reproducible Nextflow workflow that covered QC, data transformation and analysis. LymphoSeq2, an R package for exploring AIRR-Seq data, was used to implement custom analyses. After excluding a few samples that yielded fewer than 5000 total TRB sequences, 188 HIV repertoires remained for analysis. Among the 190 or so HIV repertoires that were kept, almost 60 were collected before ART initiation and more than 120 were collected after ART initiation. Repertoires were downsampled to 5000 TRB nucleotide sequences, and summary statistics were averaged over 100 downsampling iterations. The analysis kept only TRB sequences whose CDR3 regions were at least seven amino acids long. Diversity was assessed using a clonality score derived from Shannon entropy and using the Gini coefficient. In the repertoire networks, any two of the top 5000 CDR3 amino acid sequences were connected whenever the two sequences differed by an edit distance of one. For TRB CDR3 amino acid sequences, antigen specificity groups and MHC restriction were predicted with GLIPH2. Known CMV, EBV, HIV or tissue antigen associations were flagged by matching CDR3 amino acid sequences against VDJdb and McPAS-TCR. Pre-ART, post-ART and control groups were compared with Wilcoxon signed-rank tests and Holm-Bonferroni correction. TCRdb obtained this table from immuneACCESS and retained in-frame rearrangements with V and J assigned. These tables miss some clones; where compared with another copy, unresolved V genes account for less than half of the shortfall, and the remainder is unexplained. The V and J calls and clone size were taken over from that table, and D and trimming were inferred from the DNA. The sample table contains 30,000 to 50,000 clones; only one count was recorded for more than 80% of them. The ten biggest clones cover about 5.7% of the sample.

The CDR3 starts with the cysteine, ends with the phenylalanine, and has 17 residues. Only the CDR3 portion is preserved as DNA: 51 bases, with reading frame beginning at the first base. CDR1 and CDR2, per the germline V gene, are SGHDN and FVKESK. V lost 0 bases and J lost 8 bases; the stretch between them is 23 bases long. With regard to this clone: This clone's antigen is unknown. Base qualities were left out, and no much larger clone turns up one base away.

The receptor chain draws on TRBV14 and TRBJ2-7; the D gene is possibly TRBD1, with 6 bases matching. The clonotype was recovered from a woman between 50 and 59 years old with HIV. The specimen was unsorted PBMCs, collected 3.1 years after starting antiretroviral therapy. The CDR3 region has the sequence CASSQDNFSGTRSKQYF. The nucleotide sequence reads as follows: TGTGCCAGCAGCCAAGACAATTTTTCCGGGACACGGAGTAAGCAGTACTTC.